What follows is one T cell receptor (beta chain) and its context. Its antigen remains unidentified. Germline V gene data show CDR1 as SGHNT and CDR2 as YYREEE (reference sequence). The V segment lost 3 bases and the J segment 4 bases; nucleotides outside the gene matches: 5. CDR3 length: 14 residues. Method: immunoSEQ multiplex PCR; TCRdb's copy keeps in-frame clones and lacks some. This table has about 140,000 clones, just over 85% appearing once. The data derive from a study of T cell responses to AZD1222 COVID-19 vaccine. General study results and limits: Variant regions that are unmutated are reportedly the target of nearly half of spike-specific TCRs. CD4 TCRs linked to vaccination spanned spike, dominating at 160-218 and 743-854. Spike-specific TCR depth and breadth grew after two AZD1222 doses.

The TCR sequence derives from an adult in good health. The J gene is TRBJ2-5, the V gene TRBV5-4; 8 bases are shared with TRBD2. The sample consisted of peripheral blood, taken on day 0 of AZD1222 vaccination. CDR3 bases: TGTGCCAGCAGCTCTCCGGGACTAGGAGAGACCCAGTACTTC. Translated: CASSSPGLGETQYF.